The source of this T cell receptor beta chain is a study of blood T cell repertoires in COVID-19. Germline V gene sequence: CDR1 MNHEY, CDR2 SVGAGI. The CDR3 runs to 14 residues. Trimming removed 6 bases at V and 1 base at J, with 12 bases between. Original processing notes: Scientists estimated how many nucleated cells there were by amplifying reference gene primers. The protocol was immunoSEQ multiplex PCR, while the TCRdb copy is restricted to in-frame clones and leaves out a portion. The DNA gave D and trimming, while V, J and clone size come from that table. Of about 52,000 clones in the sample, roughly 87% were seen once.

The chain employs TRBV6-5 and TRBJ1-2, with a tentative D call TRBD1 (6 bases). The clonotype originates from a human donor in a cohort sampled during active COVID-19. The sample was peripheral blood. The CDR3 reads CASSEQGSNYGYTF. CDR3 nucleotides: TGTGCCAGCAGCGAGCAGGGGAGTAACTATGGCTACACCTTC.